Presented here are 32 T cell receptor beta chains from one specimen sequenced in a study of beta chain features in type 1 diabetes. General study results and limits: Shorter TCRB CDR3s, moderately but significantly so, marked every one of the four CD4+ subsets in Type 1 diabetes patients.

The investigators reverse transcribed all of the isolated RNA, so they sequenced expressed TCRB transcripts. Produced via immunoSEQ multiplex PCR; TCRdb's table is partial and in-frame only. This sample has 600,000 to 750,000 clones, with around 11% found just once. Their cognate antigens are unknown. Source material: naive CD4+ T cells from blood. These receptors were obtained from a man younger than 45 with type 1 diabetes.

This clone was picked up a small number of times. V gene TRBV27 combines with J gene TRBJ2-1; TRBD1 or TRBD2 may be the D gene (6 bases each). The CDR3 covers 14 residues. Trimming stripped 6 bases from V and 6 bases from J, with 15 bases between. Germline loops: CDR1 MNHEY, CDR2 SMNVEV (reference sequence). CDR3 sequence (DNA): TGTGCCAGCAGCCCCGGGGGACAAGGCAATGAGCAGTTCTTC. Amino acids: CASSPGGQGNEQFF.

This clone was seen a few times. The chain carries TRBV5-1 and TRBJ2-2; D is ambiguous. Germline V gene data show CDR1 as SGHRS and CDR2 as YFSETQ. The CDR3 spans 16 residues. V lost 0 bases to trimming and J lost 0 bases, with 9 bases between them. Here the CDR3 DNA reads TGCGCCAGCAGCTTGGAAACCACTGCGAACACCGGGGAGCTGTTTTTT. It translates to CASSLETTANTGELFF.

The CDR3, as DNA: TGTGCCAGCAGCGCACACCGGGGACAGGGTGACGAGCAGTACTTC. Amino acid sequence: CASSAHRGQGDEQYF. The chain employs TRBV9 and TRBJ2-7; 9 nucleotides line up with TRBD1. Germline V gene data show CDR1 as SGDLS and CDR2 as YYNGEE. The CDR3 sequence is 15 residues long. Trimming at V came to 3 bases and at J to 5 bases, leaving 9 bases not matched to a gene. The full variable domain, with the rest looked up from reference TRBV9 and TRBJ2-7, is DSGVTQTPKHLITATGQRVTLRCSPRSGDLSVYWYQQSLDQGLQFLIQYYNGEERAKGNILERFSAQQFPDLHSELNLSSLELGDSALYFCASSAHRGQGDEQYFGPGTRLTVT.

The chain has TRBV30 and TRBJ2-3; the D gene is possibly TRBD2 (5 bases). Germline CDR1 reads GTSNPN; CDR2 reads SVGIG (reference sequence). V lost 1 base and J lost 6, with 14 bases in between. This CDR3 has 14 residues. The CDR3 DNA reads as TGTGCCTGGAGTGGCGGGCCATATAAGGATACGCAGTATTTT. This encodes CAWSGGPYKDTQYF. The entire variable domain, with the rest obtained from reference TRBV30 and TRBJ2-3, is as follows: SQTIHQWPATLVQPVGSPLSLECTVEGTSNPNLYWYRQAAGRGLQLLFYSVGIGQISSEVPQNLSASRPQDRQFILSSKKLLLSDSGFYLCAWSGGPYKDTQYFGPGTRLTVL.

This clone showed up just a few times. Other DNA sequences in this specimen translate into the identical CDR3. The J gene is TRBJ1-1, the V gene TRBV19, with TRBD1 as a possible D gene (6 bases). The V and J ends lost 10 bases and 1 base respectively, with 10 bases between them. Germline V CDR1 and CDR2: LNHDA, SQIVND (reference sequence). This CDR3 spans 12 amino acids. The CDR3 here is CATSDRNTEAFF. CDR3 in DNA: TGTGCCACTTCGGACAGGAACACTGAAGCTTTCTTT.

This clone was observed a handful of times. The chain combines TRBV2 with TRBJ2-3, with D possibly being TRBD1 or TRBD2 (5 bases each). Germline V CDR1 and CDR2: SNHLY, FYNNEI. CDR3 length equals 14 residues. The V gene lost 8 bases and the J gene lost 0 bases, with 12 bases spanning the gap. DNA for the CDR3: TGTGCCAGCCTTTGGGGGTCTAGCACAGATACGCAGTATTTT. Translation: CASLWGSSTDTQYF.

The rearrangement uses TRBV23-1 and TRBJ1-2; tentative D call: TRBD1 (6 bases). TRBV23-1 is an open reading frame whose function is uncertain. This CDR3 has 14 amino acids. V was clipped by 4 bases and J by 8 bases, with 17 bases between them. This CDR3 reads CASSLPPGGGGYTF. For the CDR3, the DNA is TGCGCCAGCAGTCTGCCCCCGGGGGGCGGCGGCTACACCTTC.

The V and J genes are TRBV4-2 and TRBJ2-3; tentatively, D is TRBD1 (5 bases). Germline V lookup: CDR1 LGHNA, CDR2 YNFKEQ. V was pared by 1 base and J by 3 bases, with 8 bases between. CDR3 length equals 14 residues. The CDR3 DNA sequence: TGTGCCAGCAGCCAAGGACAGATAACAGATACGCAGTATTTT. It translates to CASSQGQITDTQYF.

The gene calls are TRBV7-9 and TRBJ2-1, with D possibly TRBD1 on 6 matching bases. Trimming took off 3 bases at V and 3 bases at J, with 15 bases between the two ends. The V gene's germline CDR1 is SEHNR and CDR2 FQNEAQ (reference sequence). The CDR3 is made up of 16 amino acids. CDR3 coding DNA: TGTGCCAGCAGCTTCCGCACGGGACAACACTACAATGAGCAGTTCTTC. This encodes CASSFRTGQHYNEQFF.

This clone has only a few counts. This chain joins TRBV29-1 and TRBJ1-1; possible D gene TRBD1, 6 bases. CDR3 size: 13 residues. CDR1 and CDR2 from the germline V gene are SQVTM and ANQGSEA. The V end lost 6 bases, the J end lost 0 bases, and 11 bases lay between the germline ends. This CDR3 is CSVQGFMNTEAFF. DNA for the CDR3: TGCAGCGTACAGGGATTCATGAACACTGAAGCTTTCTTT.

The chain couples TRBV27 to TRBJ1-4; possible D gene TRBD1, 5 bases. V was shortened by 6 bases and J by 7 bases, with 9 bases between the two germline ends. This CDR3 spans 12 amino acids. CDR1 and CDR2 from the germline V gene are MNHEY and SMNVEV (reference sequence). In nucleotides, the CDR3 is TGTGCCAGCAGGGGTACAGGTGAAAAACTGTTTTTT. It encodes CASRGTGEKLFF. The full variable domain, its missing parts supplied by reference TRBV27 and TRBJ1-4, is EAQVTQNPRYLITVTGKKLTVTCSQNMNHEYMSWYRQDPGLGLRQIYYSMNVEVTDKGDVPEGYKVSRKEKRNFPLILESPSPNQTSLYFCASRGTGEKLFFGSGTQLSVL.

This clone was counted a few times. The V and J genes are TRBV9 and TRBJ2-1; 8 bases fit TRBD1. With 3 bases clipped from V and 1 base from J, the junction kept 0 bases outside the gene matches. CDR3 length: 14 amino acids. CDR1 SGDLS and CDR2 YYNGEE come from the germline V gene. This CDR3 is CASSGQGSYNEQFF. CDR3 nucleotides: TGTGCCAGCAGCGGACAGGGGTCCTACAATGAGCAGTTCTTC.

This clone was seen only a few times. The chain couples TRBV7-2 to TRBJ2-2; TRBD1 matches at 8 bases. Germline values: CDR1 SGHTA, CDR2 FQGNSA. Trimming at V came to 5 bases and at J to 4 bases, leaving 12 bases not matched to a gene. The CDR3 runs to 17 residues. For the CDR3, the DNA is TGTGCCAGCAGCCCCCCTGCTAGGACAGGGCCCACCGGGGAGCTGTTTTTT. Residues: CASSPPARTGPTGELFF.

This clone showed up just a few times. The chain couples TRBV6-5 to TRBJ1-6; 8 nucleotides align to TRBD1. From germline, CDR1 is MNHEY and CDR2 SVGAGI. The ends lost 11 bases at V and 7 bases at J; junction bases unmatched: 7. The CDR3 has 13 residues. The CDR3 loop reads CAAHRGRNSPLHF. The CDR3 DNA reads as TGTGCCGCGCACAGGGGGAGGAATTCACCCCTCCACTTT.

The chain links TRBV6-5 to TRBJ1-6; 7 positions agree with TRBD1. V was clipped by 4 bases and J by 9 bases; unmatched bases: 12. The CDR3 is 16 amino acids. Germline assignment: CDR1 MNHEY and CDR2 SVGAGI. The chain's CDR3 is CASSLGDSYFGSPLHF. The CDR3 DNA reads TGTGCCAGCAGTTTGGGGGACAGCTATTTCGGTTCACCCCTCCACTTT.

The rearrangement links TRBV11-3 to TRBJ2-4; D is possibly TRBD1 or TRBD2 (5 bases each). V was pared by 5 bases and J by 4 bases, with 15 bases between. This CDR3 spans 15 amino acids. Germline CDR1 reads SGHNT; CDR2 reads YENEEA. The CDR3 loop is CASSGPTGPKNIQYF. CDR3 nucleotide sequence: TGTGCCAGCAGCGGTCCGACGGGGCCGAAAAACATTCAGTACTTC.

The CDR3 spells CASSTWDRSEKLFF. CDR3 sequence (DNA): TGTGCCAGCAGCACCTGGGACAGGAGTGAAAAACTGTTTTTT. The gene calls are TRBV11-2 and TRBJ1-4, with TRBD1 matching 8 bases. The CDR3 is 14 residues long. The germline CDR1 and CDR2 sequences are SGHAT and FQNNGV. V shed 5 bases, J shed 7 bases, and the junction held 6 bases outside the gene matches.

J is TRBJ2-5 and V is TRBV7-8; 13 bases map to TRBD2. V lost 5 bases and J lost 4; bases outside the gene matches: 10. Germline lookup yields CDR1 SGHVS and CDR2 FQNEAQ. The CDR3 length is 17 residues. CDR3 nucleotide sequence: TGTGCCAGCAGCATAAGCACCGGACTAGCGGGGGCAGAGACCCAGTACTTC. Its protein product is CASSISTGLAGAETQYF.

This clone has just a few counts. The CDR3 region has the DNA TGTGCCAGCAGCTCGCAGGCCACGAACACCGGGGAGCTGTTTTTT. Translated: CASSSQATNTGELFF. The J gene is TRBJ2-2, the V gene TRBV7-2; no reliable D call. This CDR3 is built from 15 residues. Per germline, CDR1 SGHTA and CDR2 FQGNSA. The V and J ends lost 4 bases and 0 bases respectively, with 9 bases between them.

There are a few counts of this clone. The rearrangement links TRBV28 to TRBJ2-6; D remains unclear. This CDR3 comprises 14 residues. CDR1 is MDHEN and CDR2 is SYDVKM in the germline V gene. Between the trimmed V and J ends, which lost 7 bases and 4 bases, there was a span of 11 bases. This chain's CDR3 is CASKPVGGANVLTF. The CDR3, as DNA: TGTGCCAGCAAACCCGTTGGGGGGGCCAACGTCCTGACTTTC.

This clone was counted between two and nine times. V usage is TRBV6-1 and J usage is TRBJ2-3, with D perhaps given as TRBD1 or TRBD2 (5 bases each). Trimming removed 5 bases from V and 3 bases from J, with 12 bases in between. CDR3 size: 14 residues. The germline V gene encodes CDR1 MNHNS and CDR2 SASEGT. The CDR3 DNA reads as TGTGCCAGCAGTTCCACAGGAGGAACAGATACGCAGTATTTT. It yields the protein CASSSTGGTDTQYF.

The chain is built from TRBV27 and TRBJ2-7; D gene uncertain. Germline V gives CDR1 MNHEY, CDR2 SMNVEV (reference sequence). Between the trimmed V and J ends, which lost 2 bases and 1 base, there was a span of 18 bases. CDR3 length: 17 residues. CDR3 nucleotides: TGTGCCAGCAGTTTACGCCCGTCCCAAAGGGTTTCCTACGAGCAGTACTTC. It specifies CASSLRPSQRVSYEQYF.

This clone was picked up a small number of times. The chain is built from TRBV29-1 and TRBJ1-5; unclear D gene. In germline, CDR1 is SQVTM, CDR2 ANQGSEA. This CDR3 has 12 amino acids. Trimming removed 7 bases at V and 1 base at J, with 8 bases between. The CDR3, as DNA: TGCAGCGCCGCGGACAGCAATCAGCCCCAGCATTTT. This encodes CSAADSNQPQHF. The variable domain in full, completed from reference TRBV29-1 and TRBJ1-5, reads SAVISQKPSRDICQRGTSLTIQCQVDSQVTMMFWYRQQPGQSLTLIATANQGSEATYESGFVIDKFPISRPNLTFSTLTVSNMSPEDSSIYLCSAADSNQPQHFGDGTRLSIL.

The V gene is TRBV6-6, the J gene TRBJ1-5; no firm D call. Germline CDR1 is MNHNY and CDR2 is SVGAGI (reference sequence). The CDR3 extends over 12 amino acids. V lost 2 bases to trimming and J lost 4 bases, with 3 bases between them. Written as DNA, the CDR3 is TGTGCCAGCAGTTACGTTAATCAGCCCCAGCATTTT. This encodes CASSYVNQPQHF.

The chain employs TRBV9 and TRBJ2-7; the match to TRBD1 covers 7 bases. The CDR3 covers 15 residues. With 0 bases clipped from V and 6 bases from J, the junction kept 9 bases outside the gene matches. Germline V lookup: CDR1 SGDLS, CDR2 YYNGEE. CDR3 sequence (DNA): TGTGCCAGCAGCGTAGACGGGACAGCGCCCGGCGAGCAGTACTTC. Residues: CASSVDGTAPGEQYF.

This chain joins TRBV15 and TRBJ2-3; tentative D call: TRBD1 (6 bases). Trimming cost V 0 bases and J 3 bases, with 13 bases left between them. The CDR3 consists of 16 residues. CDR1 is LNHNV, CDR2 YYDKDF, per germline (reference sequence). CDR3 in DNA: TGTGCCACCAGCAGAGACAGGGGCTTAGGGACAGATACGCAGTATTTT. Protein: CATSRDRGLGTDTQYF.

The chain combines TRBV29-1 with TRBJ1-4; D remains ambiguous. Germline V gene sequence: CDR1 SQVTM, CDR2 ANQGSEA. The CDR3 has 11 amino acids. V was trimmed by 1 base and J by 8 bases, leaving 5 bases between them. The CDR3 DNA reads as TGCAGCGTTGAAGGGCCGGAAAAACTGTTTTTT. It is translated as CSVEGPEKLFF.

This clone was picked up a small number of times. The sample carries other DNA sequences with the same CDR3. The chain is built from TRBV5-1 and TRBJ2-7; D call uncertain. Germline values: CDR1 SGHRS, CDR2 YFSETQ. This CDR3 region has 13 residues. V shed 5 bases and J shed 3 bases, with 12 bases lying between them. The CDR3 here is CASSPGHLYEQYF. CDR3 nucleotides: TGCGCCAGCAGTCCCGGGCACCTCTACGAGCAGTACTTC.

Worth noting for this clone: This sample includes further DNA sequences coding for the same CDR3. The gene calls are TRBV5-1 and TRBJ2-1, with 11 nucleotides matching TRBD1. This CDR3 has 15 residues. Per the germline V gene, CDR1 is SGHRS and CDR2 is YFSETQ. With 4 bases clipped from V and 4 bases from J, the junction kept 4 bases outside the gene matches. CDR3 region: CASSDRDRGYNEQFF. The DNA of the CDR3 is TGCGCCAGCAGCGACCGGGACAGGGGGTACAATGAGCAGTTCTTC. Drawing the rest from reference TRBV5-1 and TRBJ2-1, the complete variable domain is KAGVTQTPRYLIKTRGQQVTLSCSPISGHRSVSWYQQTPGQGLQFLFEYFSETQRNKGNFPGRFSGRQFSNSRSEMNVSTLELGDSALYLCASSDRDRGYNEQFFGPGTRLTVL.

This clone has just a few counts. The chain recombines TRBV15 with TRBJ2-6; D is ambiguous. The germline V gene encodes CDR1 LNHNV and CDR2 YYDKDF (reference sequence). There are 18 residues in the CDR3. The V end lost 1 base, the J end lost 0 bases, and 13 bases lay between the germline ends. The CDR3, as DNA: TGTGCCACCAGCAGAGCGGTGGGCTTCGTCTCTGGGGCCAACGTCCTGACTTTC. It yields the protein CATSRAVGFVSGANVLTF.

The CDR3: CSVDGATGGYTF. The CDR3 bases are TGCAGCGTTGACGGGGCGACTGGGGGCTACACCTTC. The chain combines TRBV29-1 with TRBJ1-2; D is possibly TRBD1 (5 bases). Germline CDR1 SQVTM, CDR2 ANQGSEA. The V and J ends lost 3 bases and 8 bases respectively, with 13 bases between them. This CDR3 is built from 12 residues.

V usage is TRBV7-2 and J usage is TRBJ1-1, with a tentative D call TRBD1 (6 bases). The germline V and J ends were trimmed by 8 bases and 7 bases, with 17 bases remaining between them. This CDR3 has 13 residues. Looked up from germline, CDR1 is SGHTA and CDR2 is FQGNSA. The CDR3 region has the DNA TGTGCCAGCTCACCGTCGGGGGGCCTTGAAGCTTTCTTT. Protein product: CASSPSGGLEAFF.